The 29 T cell receptor beta chains reported below all come from one sample, sequenced in a study of T cells after somatic rescue of genetic block. Method: immunoSEQ multiplex PCR; TCRdb's copy keeps in-frame clones and lacks some. The sample lists more than 70,000 clones, just under 90% occurring once. The material sequenced was peripheral blood mononuclear cells (PBMCs). Receptors were obtained from a woman aged 18-29 years.

The chain has TRBV7-2 and TRBJ2-3, with D possibly being TRBD1 (5 bases). There are 16 residues in the CDR3. V gave up 0 bases and J gave up 0 bases, with 10 bases separating them. CDR1 is SGHTA, CDR2 FQGNSA, per germline. The CDR3 protein is CASSLAGVASTDTQYF. In DNA form, the CDR3 reads TGTGCCAGCAGCTTAGCAGGGGTGGCCAGCACAGATACGCAGTATTTT.

The rearrangement links TRBV27 to TRBJ2-1, with unresolved D. Trimming cost V 2 bases and J 9 bases, with 20 bases left between them. This CDR3 is 16 amino acids long. Germline CDR1 reads MNHEY; CDR2 reads SMNVEV (reference sequence). The CDR3 DNA follows: TGTGCCAGCAGTTTACCGACCCTTTTAATCAAGGGTGAGCAGTTCTTC. It codes for CASSLPTLLIKGEQFF.

CDR3 nucleotides: TGTGCCAGCAGCTCCGGGAGGGTTGACGGCTACACCTTC. As protein: CASSSGRVDGYTF. The V and J genes are TRBV7-9 and TRBJ1-2; D call uncertain. V gave up 4 bases and J gave up 8 bases, with 14 bases separating them. This CDR3 comprises 13 residues. The germline V gene encodes CDR1 SEHNR and CDR2 FQNEAQ (reference sequence).

This clone was counted a single time. This sequence joins TRBV29-1 and TRBJ2-1; 9 nucleotides match TRBD2. From germline, CDR1 is SQVTM and CDR2 ANQGSEA. V dropped 3 bases and J dropped 5; count of bases not matched to a gene: 5. CDR3 length equals 14 residues. For the CDR3, the DNA is TGCAGCGTTGACACCAGCGGGAGGAACAATGAGCAGTTCTTC. Its protein is CSVDTSGRNNEQFF.

The chain combines TRBV11-1 with TRBJ2-1; D remains unclear. Germline CDR1 is SGHAT and CDR2 is FQDESV (reference sequence). Deletions cut 2 bases from V and 10 bases from J, with 18 bases between. The CDR3 has 15 residues. The CDR3, as DNA: TGTGCCAGCAGCTTAAAGGGTTGGCCAGGCGGAGAGCAGTTCTTC. Amino acid sequence: CASSLKGWPGGEQFF.

The genes are TRBV28 and TRBJ1-2, with D unclear. Trimming removed 4 bases from V and 2 bases from J, with 8 bases in between. Germline assignment: CDR1 MDHEN and CDR2 SYDVKM. The CDR3 loop spans 13 amino acids. The CDR3 loop reads CASSSTPNYGYTF. In DNA, the CDR3 is TGTGCCAGCAGTTCCACACCCAACTATGGCTACACCTTC.

The V gene is TRBV4-1, the J gene TRBJ1-1; a possible D gene is TRBD1 (6 bases). Germline V gives CDR1 MGHRA, CDR2 YSYEKL. V lost 0 bases, J lost 5 bases, and 16 bases lay in between. The CDR3 covers 16 residues. CDR3 nucleotide sequence: TGCGCCAGCAGCCAAGATGCAGGGGCGACGGTTACTGAAGCTTTCTTT. Its protein is CASSQDAGATVTEAFF.

The rearrangement joins TRBV7-2 to TRBJ2-1; D may match TRBD1 or TRBD2 (5 bases each). The CDR3 runs 15 residues. CDR1 is SGHTA and CDR2 is FQGNSA in the germline V gene. V shed 9 bases and J shed 8 bases, with 23 bases lying between them. The CDR3 DNA reads as TGTGCCAGTGTGGCCGAGGCCACCTTGGGGGATGAGCAGTTCTTC. Residues: CASVAEATLGDEQFF.

J is TRBJ1-4 and V is TRBV19; D remains ambiguous. Per germline, CDR1 LNHDA and CDR2 SQIVND (reference sequence). The CDR3 sequence is 13 residues long. Deletions cut 7 bases from V and 7 bases from J, with 13 bases between. DNA of the CDR3: TGTGCCAGTAACCATTTCCTCGGTGAAAAACTGTTTTTT. It encodes CASNHFLGEKLFF.

The rearrangement uses TRBV6-6 and TRBJ1-3, with TRBD1 matching 9 bases. The CDR3 contains 14 residues. CDR1 is MNHNY, CDR2 SVGAGI, per germline (reference sequence). Losses at the gene ends were 0 bases for V and 8 bases for J; bases not matched to a gene: 2. The DNA for the CDR3 is TGTGCCAGCAGTTACTCGACAGGGGGGGACACCATATATTTT. Its protein product is CASSYSTGGDTIYF.

This sequence joins TRBV28 and TRBJ2-2, with 7 bases that match TRBD1. CDR1 is MDHEN, CDR2 SYDVKM, per germline. This CDR3 is built from 14 residues. J gave up 1 base and V 7 bases, and 3 bases lay outside the gene matches. CDR3 nucleotides: TGTGCCAGCAAGAGGGGGCTGAACACCGGGGAGCTGTTTTTT. It is translated as CASKRGLNTGELFF. The full variable domain, rest sourced from reference TRBV28 and TRBJ2-2, is DVKVTQSSRYLVKRTGEKVFLECVQDMDHENMFWYRQDPGLGLRLIYFSYDVKMKEKGDIPEGYSVSREKKERFSLILESASTNQTSMYLCASKRGLNTGELFFGEGSRLTVL.

The chain is built from TRBV19 and TRBJ2-2, with unresolved D. V lost 1 base and J lost 5, with 8 bases in between. Germline values: CDR1 LNHDA, CDR2 SQIVND (reference sequence). This CDR3 contains 14 residues. The CDR3 DNA sequence: TGTGCCAGTAGTATAGGGCCGGGTACCGGGGAGCTGTTTTTT. This translates into CASSIGPGTGELFF.

This chain links TRBV7-8 with TRBJ2-2, with D hard to call. V was cut by 1 base and J by 1 base, with 13 bases left in between. Germline lookup yields CDR1 SGHVS and CDR2 FQNEAQ. The CDR3 runs 17 residues. The CDR3 DNA reads TGTGCCAGCAGCTTAGGCCCCTGGCGGCTGAACACCGGGGAGCTGTTTTTT. Protein: CASSLGPWRLNTGELFF.

This sequence joins TRBV6-1 and TRBJ2-7; 8 nucleotides align to TRBD1. J was trimmed by 2 bases and V by 6 bases; bases with no gene match: 9. This CDR3 contains 15 residues. The germline V gene has CDR1 MNHNS and CDR2 SASEGT. CDR3 in amino acids: CASSARGTGAYEQYF. CDR3 bases: TGTGCCAGCAGCGCTCGGGGGACAGGAGCCTACGAGCAGTACTTC.

This sequence joins TRBV7-8 and TRBJ2-1, with 7 positions matching TRBD2. This CDR3 is built from 15 residues. V shed 4 bases and J 7 bases; nucleotides not matched to a gene: 10. The germline CDR1 and CDR2 sequences are SGHVS and FQNEAQ. CDR3 residues: CASSSRGGRGNEQFF. The CDR3 region has the DNA TGTGCCAGCAGCTCCCGGGGCGGGAGAGGGAATGAGCAGTTCTTC.

The CDR3 bases are TGTGCCAGCTCTCCGAGGTCAGGGGATTTTGGCGAGCAGTACTTC. This translates into CASSPRSGDFGEQYF. The chain is built from TRBV7-9 and TRBJ2-7, with D maybe TRBD1 (6 bases). The CDR3 extends over 15 amino acids. V lost 8 bases, J lost 6 bases, and 23 bases lay in between. CDR1 and CDR2 (germline): SEHNR, FQNEAQ (reference sequence).

This clone was picked up one time. This sequence joins TRBV28 and TRBJ1-4; D gene ambiguous. Trimming cost V 8 bases and J 4 bases, with 14 bases left between them. This CDR3 is built from 14 residues. In germline, CDR1 is MDHEN, CDR2 SYDVKM. Here the CDR3 reads CASSVGRINEKLFF. In DNA, the CDR3 is TGTGCCAGCTCCGTCGGACGGATTAATGAAAAACTGTTTTTT.

The chain joins TRBV7-9 to TRBJ2-5; D uncertain. Germline V gives CDR1 SEHNR, CDR2 FQNEAQ (reference sequence). CDR3 length: 13 residues. V was cut by 6 bases and J by 3 bases, with 11 bases left in between. CDR3 region: CASSPPREETQYF. The CDR3, as DNA: TGTGCCAGCAGTCCCCCTAGGGAAGAGACCCAGTACTTC.

The chain uses TRBV27 and TRBJ2-7; TRBD2 matches at 10 bases. With V trimmed by 4 bases and J by 2 bases, 2 bases remained unmatched. Per germline, CDR1 MNHEY and CDR2 SMNVEV (reference sequence). CDR3 size: 14 residues. The CDR3 DNA sequence: TGTGCCAGCAGTTGGACTAGCGGCCCCTACGAGCAGTACTTC. Its protein is CASSWTSGPYEQYF.

The rearrangement links TRBV19 to TRBJ1-4, with a tentative D call TRBD1 (5 bases). This CDR3 is built from 13 residues. Trimming took off 4 bases at V and 13 bases at J, with 16 bases between the two ends. Germline V lookup: CDR1 LNHDA, CDR2 SQIVND (reference sequence). The CDR3 loop reads CASSRGREDTLFF. CDR3 in DNA: TGTGCCAGTAGTAGGGGTCGTGAGGACACACTGTTTTTT.

The rearrangement links TRBV29-1 to TRBJ2-5; D not resolved. The ends were cut back, 3 bases at V and 1 base at J, with 12 bases in the middle. This CDR3 has 14 residues. Germline V gives CDR1 SQVTM, CDR2 ANQGSEA. The CDR3 coding sequence is TGCAGCGTTGACGGACCAATCCTCCAAGAGACCCAGTACTTC. It specifies CSVDGPILQETQYF.

V is TRBV28 and J is TRBJ1-1; 10 bases are shared with TRBD1. Germline-derived CDR1 and CDR2 are MDHEN and SYDVKM. V shed 4 bases and J 4 bases; nucleotides not matched to a gene: 3. CDR3 length: 14 amino acids. CDR3 sequence: CASSSGTGATEAFF. The CDR3 DNA is TGTGCCAGCAGTTCAGGGACAGGGGCCACTGAAGCTTTCTTT.

The chain employs TRBV9 and TRBJ2-3; D not certain. This CDR3 spans 14 amino acids. V lost 4 bases, J lost 2 bases, and 11 bases lay in between. Per the germline V gene, CDR1 is SGDLS and CDR2 is YYNGEE. CDR3 sequence: CASSPRTITDTQYF. The CDR3 DNA reads as TGTGCCAGCAGCCCCCGGACCATCACAGATACGCAGTATTTT.

This clone was seen more than once but under ten times. The gene calls are TRBV10-3 and TRBJ1-5, with TRBD1 as a possible D gene (6 bases). Germline loops: CDR1 ENHRY, CDR2 SYGVKD. Trimming left V 3 bases short and J 9 bases short, with 6 bases between. The CDR3 has 11 amino acids. DNA for the CDR3: TGTGCCATCAGTGAAGGGGGGCCCCAGCATTTT. This translates into CAISEGGPQHF.

This clone was picked up a small number of times. The CDR3 nucleotides are TGTGCCAGCTCACTCAATCAGGGGAACACTGAAGCTTTCTTT. This gives the protein CASSLNQGNTEAFF. The V and J genes are TRBV18 and TRBJ1-1; the D gene is possibly TRBD1 (5 bases). Trimming pared 4 bases from V and 1 base from J, leaving 10 bases between. Germline lookup yields CDR1 KGHSH and CDR2 LQKENI. The length of the CDR3 is 14 residues.

V usage is TRBV9 and J usage is TRBJ2-7; maybe TRBD2 (5 bases). The ends were cut back, 0 bases at V and 2 bases at J, with 12 bases in the middle. The CDR3 runs 15 residues. Germline CDR1 SGDLS, CDR2 YYNGEE. CDR3 DNA: TGTGCCAGCAGCGTAGATCTAGGGAGCGCCTACGAGCAGTACTTC. Encoded protein: CASSVDLGSAYEQYF.

The rearrangement links TRBV28 to TRBJ1-5; D may be TRBD1 (5 bases). Trimming took 7 bases from V and 1 from J, leaving 11 bases between them. Germline CDR1 MDHEN, CDR2 SYDVKM. CDR3 size: 14 residues. The CDR3: CASILGGSNQPQHF. CDR3 bases: TGTGCCAGCATTCTTGGGGGAAGCAATCAGCCCCAGCATTTT.

This clone was seen a handful of times. The chain is built from TRBV11-2 and TRBJ2-5, with D unclear. V was trimmed by 8 bases and J by 7 bases, leaving 17 bases between them. The CDR3 runs 13 residues. Germline assignment: CDR1 SGHAT and CDR2 FQNNGV. The CDR3 DNA reads TGTGCCAGCGGACGGCTGCTGGCAGGGACCCAGTACTTC. Translation: CASGRLLAGTQYF. The whole variable domain, remainder taken from reference TRBV11-2 and TRBJ2-5, is EAGVAQSPRYKIIEKRQSVAFWCNPISGHATLYWYQQILGQGPKLLIQFQNNGVVDDSQLPKDRFSAERLKGVDSTLKIQPAKLEDSAVYLCASGRLLAGTQYFGPGTRLLVL.

This chain's CDR3 is CASSDSPGSTDTQYF. In nucleotides, the CDR3 is TGTGCCAGCAGTGACTCTCCCGGGAGCACAGATACGCAGTATTTT. This sequence joins TRBV6-4 and TRBJ2-3, with D uncertain. V lost 0 bases and J 0 bases, leaving 7 bases between the germline ends. Germline V gives CDR1 MRHNA, CDR2 SNTAGT. The CDR3 loop spans 15 amino acids.